These 18 T cell receptor beta chains originate from one sample sequenced in a study of shared clonotypes between healthy human individuals. Some clones are missing from TCRdb's copy, which holds only in-frame ones; the method was immunoSEQ multiplex PCR. The table lists about 1.1 million clones, roughly 80% of them singletons. The sample was memory CD4+ T cells from PBMCs. Subset in this sample: CD45RA-negative fraction. The origin of the receptors is a man aged 18 to 35 in good health. Some clones in this sample may be carry-over from other donors' samples.

The sample holds many counts of this clone. This chain joins TRBV4-2 and TRBJ2-5; unclear D gene. There are 12 residues in the CDR3. Trimming pared 4 bases from V and 3 bases from J, leaving 6 bases between. CDR1 and CDR2 (germline): LGHNA, YNFKEQ. Written as DNA, the CDR3 is TGTGCCAGCAGCCCCGATAAAGAGACCCAGTACTTC. It encodes CASSPDKETQYF.

The CDR3, as DNA: TGTGCCAGCAGTTTACTGGACAGAAACACTGAAGCTTTCTTT. It translates to CASSLLDRNTEAFF. This chain connects TRBV27 to TRBJ1-1; D possibly corresponds to TRBD1 (6 bases). With 2 bases removed from V and 2 bases from J, the gap between germline ends came to 9 bases. The CDR3 runs 14 residues. Germline-derived CDR1 and CDR2 are MNHEY and SMNVEV (reference sequence).

The chain carries TRBV4-2 and TRBJ2-5; D uncertain. Germline V gives CDR1 LGHNA, CDR2 YNFKEQ. V gave up 3 bases and J gave up 5 bases, with 10 bases separating them. The CDR3 is 13 amino acids. This CDR3 is CASSQRLRETQYF. The CDR3 nucleotides are TGTGCCAGCAGCCAGCGTCTACGGGAGACCCAGTACTTC.

This clone was found many times. The rearrangement joins TRBV20-1 to TRBJ2-3, with D possibly called TRBD1 or TRBD2 (5 bases each). Germline V gene sequence: CDR1 DFQATT, CDR2 SNEGSKA (reference sequence). CDR3 length equals 11 residues. Trimming took off 4 bases at V and 9 bases at J, with 11 bases between the two ends. DNA for the CDR3: TGCAGTGCTATTGGGGGTATGACGCAGTATTTT. Translation: CSAIGGMTQYF.

Of note for this clone: This likely traces to a read error, being one base from a far larger clone. This chain uses TRBV2 with TRBJ1-5; the match to TRBD1 covers 7 bases. The V and J ends lost 7 bases and 3 bases, in that order; junction bases with no gene match: 3. From germline, CDR1 is SNHLY and CDR2 FYNNEI. The CDR3 extends over 13 amino acids. The chain's CDR3 is CASKGQYNQPQHF. CDR3 bases: TGTGCCAGCAAGGGACAGTACAATCAGCCCCAGCATTTT. The full variable domain, in which reference TRBV2 and TRBJ1-5 provide the parts outside the CDR3, is EPEVTQTPSHQVTQMGQEVILRCVPISNHLYFYWYRQILGQKVEFLVSFYNNEISEKSEIFDDQFSVERPDGSNFTLKIRSTKLEDSAMYFCASKGQYNQPQHFGDGTRLSIL.

This clone was detected a few times. The chain employs TRBV7-2 and TRBJ2-7; 11 bases match TRBD2. The V and J ends lost 5 bases and 4 bases, in that order; junction bases with no gene match: 7. CDR1 is SGHTA and CDR2 is FQGNSA in the germline V gene. The CDR3 spans 15 residues. The CDR3 region is CASSPELAGGYEQYF. DNA of the CDR3: TGTGCCAGCAGCCCGGAGCTAGCGGGAGGATACGAGCAGTACTTC. Full variable domain (remainder filled in from reference TRBV7-2 and TRBJ2-7): GAGVSQSPSNKVTEKGKDVELRCDPISGHTALYWYRQSLGQGLEFLIYFQGNSAPDKSGLPSDRFSAERTGGSVSTLTIQRTQQEDSAVYLCASSPELAGGYEQYFGPGTRLTVT.

As to this clone: The same CDR3 arises from other DNA sequences in this sample as well. The rearrangement uses TRBV19 and TRBJ2-3; D is unresolved. The CDR3 sequence is 12 residues long. Germline V gene data show CDR1 as LNHDA and CDR2 as SQIVND (reference sequence). Trimming pared 5 bases from V and 8 bases from J, leaving 11 bases between. CDR3 loop: CASSRTVGTQYF. In nucleotides, the CDR3 is TGTGCCAGTAGTCGGACGGTGGGTACGCAGTATTTT.

V usage is TRBV4-2 and J usage is TRBJ2-1; TRBD1 or TRBD2 may be the D gene (7 bases each). V lost 4 bases and J lost 0, with 16 bases in between. Germline V CDR1 and CDR2: LGHNA, YNFKEQ. The CDR3 length is 17 residues. CDR3 coding DNA: TGTGCCAGCAGCCCTCTCAGGGGGGGGAGCTCCTACAATGAGCAGTTCTTC. As protein: CASSPLRGGSSYNEQFF.

This clone was counted once. This chain joins TRBV7-6 and TRBJ1-1; D may be TRBD1 (6 bases). The CDR3 loop spans 15 amino acids. Trimming cost V 1 base and J 5 bases, with 14 bases left between them. In germline, CDR1 is SGHVS, CDR2 FNYEAQ. The CDR3 region is CASSLVGGRETEAFF. The DNA for the CDR3 is TGTGCCAGCAGCTTAGTGGGGGGGCGCGAGACTGAAGCTTTCTTT.

The chain couples TRBV27 to TRBJ1-1, with a weak D call TRBD1 (5 bases). This CDR3 is 15 amino acids long. CDR1 and CDR2 (germline): MNHEY, SMNVEV (reference sequence). V lost 1 base, J lost 5 bases, and 14 bases lay in between. The CDR3 is CASSLLGQGETEAFF. CDR3 sequence (DNA): TGTGCCAGCAGTTTATTAGGTCAGGGAGAGACTGAAGCTTTCTTT.

Concerning this clone: The same CDR3 is also encoded by other DNA sequences in this sample. The rearrangement uses TRBV28 and TRBJ2-7; D gene unclear. From germline, CDR1 is MDHEN and CDR2 SYDVKM. This CDR3 contains 12 residues. Trimming removed 5 bases from V and 4 bases from J, with 9 bases in between. CDR3: CASSPLGYEQYF. The CDR3 DNA sequence: TGTGCCAGCAGTCCGTTGGGGTACGAGCAGTACTTC.

The chain combines TRBV2 with TRBJ2-3; 7 bases align to TRBD2. Germline CDR1 SNHLY, CDR2 FYNNEI. The CDR3 runs 14 residues. V shed 7 bases and J 2 bases; nucleotides not matched to a gene: 6. The CDR3 loop reads CASIGRVLTDTQYF. The DNA of the CDR3 is TGTGCCAGCATTGGGAGGGTTCTCACAGATACGCAGTATTTT. The variable domain in full, completed from reference TRBV2 and TRBJ2-3, reads EPEVTQTPSHQVTQMGQEVILRCVPISNHLYFYWYRQILGQKVEFLVSFYNNEISEKSEIFDDQFSVERPDGSNFTLKIRSTKLEDSAMYFCASIGRVLTDTQYFGPGTRLTVL.

This clone was observed a few times. The chain employs TRBV10-3 and TRBJ1-1; tentative D call: TRBD1 (5 bases). Trimming stripped 3 bases from V and 2 bases from J, with 13 bases between. Germline-derived CDR1 and CDR2 are ENHRY and SYGVKD. The CDR3 has 15 residues. The CDR3 nucleotides read TGTGCCATCAGTGAATGGCAGGGAGGTAACACTGAAGCTTTCTTT. Translated: CAISEWQGGNTEAFF.

This sequence joins TRBV28 and TRBJ1-2; maybe TRBD1 (5 bases). Germline CDR1 MDHEN, CDR2 SYDVKM. The CDR3 covers 13 residues. Between the trimmed V and J ends, which lost 6 bases and 6 bases, there was a span of 14 bases. The CDR3 DNA sequence: TGTGCCAGCAGCCCGGGACTGGGCGATGGCTACACCTTC. Its translation is CASSPGLGDGYTF.

This clone was recorded only once. The gene calls are TRBV18 and TRBJ2-3; 12 nucleotides line up with TRBD2. This CDR3 has 17 amino acids. The V gene end was trimmed by 2 bases and the J gene end by 3 bases; junction bases not matched to a gene: 6. In germline, CDR1 is KGHSH, CDR2 LQKENI. This CDR3 is CASSPSTSGSITDTQYF. In nucleotides, the CDR3 is TGTGCCAGCTCACCATCGACTAGCGGGAGTATAACAGATACGCAGTATTTT.

Concerning this clone: The same CDR3 is also encoded by other DNA sequences in this sample. CDR3 residues: CASSVGSGSYEQYF. The CDR3 DNA is TGTGCCAGCAGCGTGGGGAGCGGGTCCTACGAGCAGTACTTC. V gene TRBV9 combines with J gene TRBJ2-7; a weak D match, TRBD2 (6 bases). The germline V gene encodes CDR1 SGDLS and CDR2 YYNGEE. The CDR3 extends over 14 amino acids. V was cut by 2 bases and J by 1 base, with 10 bases left in between.

J is TRBJ1-4 and V is TRBV4-3, with 11 bases lining up with TRBD1. The J segment lost 3 bases and the V segment lost 0 bases, leaving 6 bases of the junction unmatched. This CDR3 has 18 residues. In germline, CDR1 is LGHNA, CDR2 YSLEER. In DNA, the CDR3 is TGCGCCAGCAGCCAAGAGACACGGGACAGGGGGTCTAATGAAAAACTGTTTTTT. It translates to CASSQETRDRGSNEKLFF.

This chain connects TRBV11-3 to TRBJ1-6; 11 bases line up with TRBD1. The CDR3 has 14 residues. Germline loops: CDR1 SGHNT, CDR2 YENEEA. V gave up 4 bases and J gave up 9 bases; unmatched junction bases: 2. The chain's CDR3 is CASSSGTGGSPLHF. CDR3 bases: TGTGCCAGCAGCTCAGGGACAGGGGGTTCACCCCTCCACTTT. The variable domain in full, completed from reference TRBV11-3 and TRBJ1-6, reads EAGVVQSPRYKIIEKKQPVAFWCNPISGHNTLYWYLQNLGQGPELLIRYENEEAVDDSQLPKDRFSAERLKGVDSTLKIQPAELGDSAVYLCASSSGTGGSPLHFGNGTRLTVT.